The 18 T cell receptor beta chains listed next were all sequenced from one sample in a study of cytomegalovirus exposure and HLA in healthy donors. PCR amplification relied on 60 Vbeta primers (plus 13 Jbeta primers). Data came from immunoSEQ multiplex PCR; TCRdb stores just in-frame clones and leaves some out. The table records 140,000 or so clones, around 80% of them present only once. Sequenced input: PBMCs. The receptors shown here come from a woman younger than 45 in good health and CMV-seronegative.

CDR3 residues: CASSLGANTEAFF. In nucleotides, the CDR3 is TGTGCCAGCTCACTAGGGGCGAACACTGAAGCTTTCTTT. The chain joins TRBV18 to TRBJ1-1; D may be TRBD1 (5 bases). V was cut by 4 bases and J by 1 base, with 7 bases left in between. The CDR3 is 13 residues long. CDR1 is KGHSH and CDR2 is LQKENI in the germline V gene.

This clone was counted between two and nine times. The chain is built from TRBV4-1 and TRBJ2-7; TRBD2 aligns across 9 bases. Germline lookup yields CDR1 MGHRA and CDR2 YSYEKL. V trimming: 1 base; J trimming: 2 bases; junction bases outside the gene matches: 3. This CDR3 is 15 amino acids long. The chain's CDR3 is CASSQGLAEPYEQYF. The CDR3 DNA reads TGCGCCAGCAGCCAAGGACTAGCGGAGCCCTACGAGCAGTACTTC.

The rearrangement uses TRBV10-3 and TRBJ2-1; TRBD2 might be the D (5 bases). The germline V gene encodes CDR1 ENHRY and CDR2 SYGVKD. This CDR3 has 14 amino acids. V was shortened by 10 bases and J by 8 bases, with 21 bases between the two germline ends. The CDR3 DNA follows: TGTGCCACCGCACCTGTTGGAACCGGGGATGAGCAGTTCTTC. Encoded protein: CATAPVGTGDEQFF.

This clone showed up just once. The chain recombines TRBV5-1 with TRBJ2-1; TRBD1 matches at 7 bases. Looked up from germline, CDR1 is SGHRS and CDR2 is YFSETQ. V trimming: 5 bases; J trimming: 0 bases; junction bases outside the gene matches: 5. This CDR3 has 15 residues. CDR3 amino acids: CASRRDRDSYNEQFF. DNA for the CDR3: TGCGCCAGCAGACGAGACAGGGACTCCTACAATGAGCAGTTCTTC.

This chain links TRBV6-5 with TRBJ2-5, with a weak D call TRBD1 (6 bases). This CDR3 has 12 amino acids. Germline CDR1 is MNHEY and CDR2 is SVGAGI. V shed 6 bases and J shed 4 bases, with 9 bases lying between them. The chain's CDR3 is CASRQGLETQYF. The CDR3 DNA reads TGTGCCAGCAGACAGGGTCTAGAGACCCAGTACTTC.

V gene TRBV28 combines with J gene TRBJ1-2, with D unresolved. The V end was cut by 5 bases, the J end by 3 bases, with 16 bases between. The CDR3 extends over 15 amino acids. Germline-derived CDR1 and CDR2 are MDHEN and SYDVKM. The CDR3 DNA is TGTGCCAGCAGTGCCCCTGGGCCCAAGGACTATGGCTACACCTTC. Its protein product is CASSAPGPKDYGYTF.

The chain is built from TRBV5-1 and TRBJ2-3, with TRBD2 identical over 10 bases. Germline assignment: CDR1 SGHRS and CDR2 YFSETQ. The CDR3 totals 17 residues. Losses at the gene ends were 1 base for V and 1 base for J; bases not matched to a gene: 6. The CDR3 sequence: CASSLRSSGGRTDTQYF. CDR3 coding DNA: TGCGCCAGCAGCTTGCGCTCTAGCGGGGGCCGCACAGATACGCAGTATTTT.

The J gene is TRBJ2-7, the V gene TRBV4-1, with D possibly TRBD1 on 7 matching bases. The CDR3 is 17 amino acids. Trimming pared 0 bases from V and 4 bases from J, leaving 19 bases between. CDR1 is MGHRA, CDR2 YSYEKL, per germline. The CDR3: CASSQDFSVTGTYEQYF. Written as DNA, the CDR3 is TGCGCCAGCAGCCAAGATTTTTCGGTGACAGGGACTTACGAGCAGTACTTC.

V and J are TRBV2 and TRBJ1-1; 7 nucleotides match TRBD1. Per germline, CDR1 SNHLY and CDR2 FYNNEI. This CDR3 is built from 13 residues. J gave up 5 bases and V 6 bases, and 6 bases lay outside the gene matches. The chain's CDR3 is CASRKTGNTEAFF. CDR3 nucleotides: TGTGCCAGCAGGAAGACAGGGAATACTGAAGCTTTCTTT.

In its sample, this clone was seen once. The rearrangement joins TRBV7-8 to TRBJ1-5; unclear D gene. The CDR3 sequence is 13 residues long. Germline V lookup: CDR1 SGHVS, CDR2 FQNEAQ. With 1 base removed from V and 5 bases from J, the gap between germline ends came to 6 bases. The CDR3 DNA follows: TGTGCCAGCAGCTTAGACCGGGATCAGCCCCAGCATTTT. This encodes CASSLDRDQPQHF.

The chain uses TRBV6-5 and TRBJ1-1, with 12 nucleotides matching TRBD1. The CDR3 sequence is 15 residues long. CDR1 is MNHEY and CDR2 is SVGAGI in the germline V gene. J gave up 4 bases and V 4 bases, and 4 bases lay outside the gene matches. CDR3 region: CASSSPGQGATEAFF. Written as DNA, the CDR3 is TGTGCCAGCAGTTCTCCGGGACAGGGGGCCACTGAAGCTTTCTTT.

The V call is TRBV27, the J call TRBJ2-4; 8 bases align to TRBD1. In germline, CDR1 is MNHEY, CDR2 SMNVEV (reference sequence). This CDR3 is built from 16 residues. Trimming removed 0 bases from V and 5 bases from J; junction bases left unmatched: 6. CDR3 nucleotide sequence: TGTGCCAGCAGTTTATCGGGGCGACAGGGGCAAAACATTCAGTACTTC. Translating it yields CASSLSGRQGQNIQYF.

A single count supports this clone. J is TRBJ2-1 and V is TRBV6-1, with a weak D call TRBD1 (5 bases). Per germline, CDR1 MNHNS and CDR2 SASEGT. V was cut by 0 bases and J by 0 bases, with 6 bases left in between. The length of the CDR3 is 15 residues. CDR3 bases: TGTGCCAGCAGTGAAGCCAGGGTCTCCTACAATGAGCAGTTCTTC. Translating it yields CASSEARVSYNEQFF.

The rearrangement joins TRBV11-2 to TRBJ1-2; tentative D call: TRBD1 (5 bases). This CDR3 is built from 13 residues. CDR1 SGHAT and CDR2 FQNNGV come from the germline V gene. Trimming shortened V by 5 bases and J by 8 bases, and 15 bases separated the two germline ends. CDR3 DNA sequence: TGTGCCAGCAGCCCGGGCCCCCGGGGGGGCTACACCTTC. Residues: CASSPGPRGGYTF.

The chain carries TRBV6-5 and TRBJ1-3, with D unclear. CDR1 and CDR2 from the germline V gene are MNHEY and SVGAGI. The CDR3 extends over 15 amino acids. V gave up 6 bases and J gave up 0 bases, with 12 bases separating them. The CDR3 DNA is TGTGCCAGCAGACTAGCGAGGAGCTCTGGAAACACCATATATTTT. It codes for CASRLARSSGNTIYF.

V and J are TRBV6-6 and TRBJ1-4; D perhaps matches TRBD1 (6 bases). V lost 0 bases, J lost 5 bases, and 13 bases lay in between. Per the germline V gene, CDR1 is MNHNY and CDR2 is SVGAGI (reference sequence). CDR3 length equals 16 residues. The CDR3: CASSYSRGGLNEKLFF. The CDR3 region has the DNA TGTGCCAGCAGTTACTCGAGAGGGGGTCTAAATGAAAAACTGTTTTTT.

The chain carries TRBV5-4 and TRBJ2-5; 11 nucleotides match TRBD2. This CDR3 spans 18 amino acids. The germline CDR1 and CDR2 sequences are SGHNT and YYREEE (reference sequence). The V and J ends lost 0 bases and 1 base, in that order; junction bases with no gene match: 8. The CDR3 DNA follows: TGTGCCAGCAGCTTGGCCGGACTAGCGGGTACCCTCCAAGAGACCCAGTACTTC. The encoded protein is CASSLAGLAGTLQETQYF.

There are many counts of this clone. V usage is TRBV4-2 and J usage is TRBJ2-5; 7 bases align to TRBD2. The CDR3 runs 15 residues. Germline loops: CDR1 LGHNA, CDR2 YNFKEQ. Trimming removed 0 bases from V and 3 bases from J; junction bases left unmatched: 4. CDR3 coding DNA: TGTGCCAGCAGCCAAGATAGCGCGGGAGAAGAGACCCAGTACTTC. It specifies CASSQDSAGEETQYF.